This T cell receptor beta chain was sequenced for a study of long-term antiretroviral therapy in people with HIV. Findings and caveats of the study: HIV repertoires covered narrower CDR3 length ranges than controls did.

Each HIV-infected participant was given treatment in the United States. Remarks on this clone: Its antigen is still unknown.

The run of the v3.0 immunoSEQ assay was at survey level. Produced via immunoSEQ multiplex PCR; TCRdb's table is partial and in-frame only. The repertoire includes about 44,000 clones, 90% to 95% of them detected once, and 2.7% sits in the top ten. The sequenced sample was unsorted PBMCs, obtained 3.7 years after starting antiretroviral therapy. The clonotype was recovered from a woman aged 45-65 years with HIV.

The CDR3 sequence is CASSPRTVAGQYF. Written as DNA, the CDR3 is TGTGCCAGCAGCCCCCGGACTGTGGCCGGGCAGTACTTC. The chain has TRBV6-1 and TRBJ2-7; maybe TRBD2 (5 bases). Germline V gene data show CDR1 as MNHNS and CDR2 as SASEGT. This CDR3 is built from 13 residues. The V end lost 6 bases, the J end lost 9 bases, and 18 bases lay between the germline ends.